The 16 T cell receptor beta chains presented below share a single source sample, sequenced in a study of cytomegalovirus exposure and HLA in healthy donors. Using immunoSEQ multiplex PCR, the repertoire was profiled, and TCRdb retains in-frame clones only, with some absent. The sample holds about 360,000 clones, 80% to 90% seen once. Sequenced input: PBMCs. The receptor source for this set is a woman under 30 in good health and CMV-seronegative.

The chain is built from TRBV10-1 and TRBJ2-3; 12 bases match TRBD1. CDR3 length: 15 residues. V trimming: 6 bases; J trimming: 4 bases; junction bases outside the gene matches: 5. Germline CDR1 and CDR2: WNHNN and SYGVQD (reference sequence). The CDR3 loop reads CASRPGQGAADTQYF. DNA for the CDR3: TGCGCCAGCAGGCCGGGACAGGGGGCCGCAGATACGCAGTATTTT.

CDR3 region: CAGHPEQGYFGAFF. CDR3 nucleotides: TGTGCCGGACATCCGGAACAGGGTTACTTCGGAGCTTTCTTT. The chain carries TRBV30 and TRBJ1-1, with D tentatively TRBD1 (6 bases). Germline CDR1 reads GTSNPN; CDR2 reads SVGIG (reference sequence). This CDR3 is 14 amino acids long. Between the trimmed V and J ends, which lost 8 bases and 10 bases, there was a span of 26 bases.

The V call is TRBV7-6, the J call TRBJ2-1; D possibly corresponds to TRBD1 (6 bases). CDR1 and CDR2 (germline): SGHVS, FNYEAQ. The CDR3 is 13 amino acids. V dropped 8 bases and J dropped 4 bases, with 12 bases sitting between them. CDR3 DNA: TGTGCCAGCGGGACAAAAAATTACAATGAGCAGTTCTTC. Encoded protein: CASGTKNYNEQFF.

This chain uses TRBV9 with TRBJ2-7, with 9 bases aligning to TRBD2. V lost 1 base to trimming and J lost 6 bases; unmatched junction nucleotides: 8. The CDR3 consists of 15 residues. The germline V gene encodes CDR1 SGDLS and CDR2 YYNGEE. The CDR3 DNA follows: TGTGCCAGCAGCGTATCGCCTAGCGGGACTGGCGAGCAGTACTTC. It is translated as CASSVSPSGTGEQYF.

This clone came up once. The chain has TRBV7-9 and TRBJ1-6, with TRBD1 matching over 8 bases. J lost 9 bases, V lost 1 base, and 11 bases had no gene match. CDR3 length: 17 residues. The germline V gene encodes CDR1 SEHNR and CDR2 FQNEAQ (reference sequence). The CDR3 spells CASSLGVVGQGASPLHF. The DNA of the CDR3 is TGTGCCAGCAGCTTAGGAGTGGTTGGGCAGGGGGCTTCACCCCTCCACTTT.

The J gene is TRBJ2-4, the V gene TRBV30, with TRBD1 matching over 9 bases. CDR3 length equals 14 residues. Losses at the gene ends were 8 bases for V and 3 bases for J; bases not matched to a gene: 8. Germline loops: CDR1 GTSNPN, CDR2 SVGIG (reference sequence). The CDR3 DNA is TGTGCCGGGGGGACAGGGTTCGACAAAAACATTCAGTACTTC. This codes for CAGGTGFDKNIQYF.

The genes are TRBV27 and TRBJ1-5; TRBD1 agrees at 9 bases. This CDR3 contains 14 residues. CDR1 and CDR2 from the germline V gene are MNHEY and SMNVEV (reference sequence). Trimming removed 4 bases from V and 6 bases from J; junction bases left unmatched: 4. Here the CDR3 DNA reads TGTGCCAGCAGTTGGGACAGGGAGGCTCAGCCCCAGCATTTT. Protein product: CASSWDREAQPQHF.

CDR3 DNA sequence: TGTGCCAGCAGCCAGGGACTAGGGGGCTCCTACGAGCAGTACTTC. Translating gives CASSQGLGGSYEQYF. The chain recombines TRBV4-2 with TRBJ2-7, with TRBD2 identical over 8 bases. The CDR3 sequence is 15 residues long. Germline values: CDR1 LGHNA, CDR2 YNFKEQ. The ends lost 3 bases at V and 0 bases at J; junction bases unmatched: 4.

This clone is a singleton in its sample. The rearrangement links TRBV4-1 to TRBJ1-5; maybe TRBD1 (5 bases). Looked up from germline, CDR1 is MGHRA and CDR2 is YSYEKL. The V gene lost 5 bases and the J gene lost 3 bases, with 14 bases spanning the gap. There are 15 residues in the CDR3. CDR3 nucleotides: TGCGCCAGCAGCTATCGCTCGGGGGTCAATCAGCCCCAGCATTTT. Its translation: CASSYRSGVNQPQHF.

The chain employs TRBV5-1 and TRBJ1-1; 7 nucleotides match TRBD1. Trimming at V came to 2 bases and at J to 1 base, leaving 5 bases not matched to a gene. The CDR3 loop spans 15 amino acids. The germline gives CDR1 SGHRS, CDR2 YFSETQ. In DNA, the CDR3 is TGCGCCAGCAGCTTAACCGGGACAGCGAACACTGAAGCTTTCTTT. Residues: CASSLTGTANTEAFF.

The chain joins TRBV6-1 to TRBJ1-5; TRBD1 agrees at 7 bases. The trim removed 6 bases at V and 5 bases at J, leaving 4 bases unmatched. This CDR3 region has 13 residues. CDR1 is MNHNS and CDR2 is SASEGT in the germline V gene. For the CDR3, the DNA is TGTGCCAGCAGCATCACAGGGGATCAGCCCCAGCATTTT. It codes for CASSITGDQPQHF.

This chain links TRBV5-1 with TRBJ2-1; D is perhaps TRBD2 (6 bases). Germline V CDR1 and CDR2: SGHRS, YFSETQ. The V end lost 1 base, the J end lost 9 bases, and 17 bases lay between the germline ends. CDR3 length: 15 residues. The CDR3 DNA follows: TGCGCCAGCAGCTTGTATTTGGCTAGCGTACGTGAGCAGTTCTTC. Translating gives CASSLYLASVREQFF.

V gene TRBV5-1 combines with J gene TRBJ2-7; 7 bases fit TRBD2. CDR1 SGHRS and CDR2 YFSETQ come from the germline V gene. Trimming cost V 0 bases and J 3 bases; bases outside gene matches: 6. The CDR3 is 15 residues long. CDR3 amino acids: CASSLERDSYYEQYF. Here the CDR3 DNA reads TGCGCCAGCAGCTTGGAGCGGGACTCTTACTACGAGCAGTACTTC.

The chain couples TRBV6-4 to TRBJ1-6; tentative D call: TRBD1 (5 bases). The length of the CDR3 is 14 residues. V lost 4 bases and J 8 bases, leaving 12 bases between the germline ends. Germline assignment: CDR1 MRHNA and CDR2 SNTAGT. The CDR3 DNA follows: TGTGCCAGCAGTGTTGGAGGGACCTATTCACCCCTCCACTTT. It yields the protein CASSVGGTYSPLHF.

The chain has TRBV6-4 and TRBJ2-1; TRBD2 aligns across 9 bases. Germline values: CDR1 MRHNA, CDR2 SNTAGT. The CDR3 is made up of 14 amino acids. J gave up 7 bases and V 3 bases, and 4 bases lay outside the gene matches. Written as DNA, the CDR3 is TGTGCCAGCAGTGAGACTAGCGGCTTGAATGAGCAGTTCTTC. Its protein product is CASSETSGLNEQFF.

This rearrangement joins TRBV7-7 to TRBJ2-5, with D possibly TRBD1 on 7 matching bases. The CDR3 is 14 residues long. The V end lost 5 bases, the J end lost 1 base, and 11 bases lay between the germline ends. Looked up from germline, CDR1 is SSHAT and CDR2 is FNYEAQ (reference sequence). CDR3 coding DNA: TGTGCCAGCAGCCACCAGGGGGGCCAAGAGACCCAGTACTTC. Protein sequence: CASSHQGGQETQYF.